Listed below are T cell receptor beta chains from one sample, sequenced in a study of cytomegalovirus exposure and HLA in healthy donors. The method was immunoSEQ multiplex PCR; TCRdb's version includes in-frame clones alone and lacks a portion of them. There are under 300,000 clones in the sample; approximately 84% occur only once, and 1.5% to 2.5% lies in the top ten. The sample taken for sequencing was PBMCs. These receptor sequences come from a woman aged 40 to 49 in good health and CMV-seropositive. Each CDR3 is given with its conserved first and last residue. D genes are given only for firm matches. The listing skips clone size in some rows; elsewhere it reads once, few, many or a size class.

cdr3_nt,cdr3_aa,j_call,clone_size,v_call,d_call
TGTGCCAGCAGCCCCGACAGGGGGCGGTCCAACTATGGCTACACCTTC,CASSPDRGRSNYGYTF,TRBJ1-2,.,TRBV7-6,TRBD1
TGTGCCAGCAGCTCGGGACTAAACTATGGCTACACCTTC,CASSSGLNYGYTF,TRBJ1-2,.,TRBV13,.
TGTGCCAGCAGTTACGCAGGTGGCAGGGGGGAGACCCAGTACTTC,CASSYAGGRGETQYF,TRBJ2-5,.,TRBV6-5,TRBD1
TGTGCCAGCAGTTCGCCTAAAGAGACCCAGTACTTC,CASSSPKETQYF,TRBJ2-5,.,TRBV6-5,.
TGTGCCAGCAGCCCCTATCAGGGAAAGCAGTACTTC,CASSPYQGKQYF,TRBJ2-7,.,TRBV6-1,.
TGTGCCAGCAGTTTTAGTGACAGGTATAGCAATGAGCAGTTCTTC,CASSFSDRYSNEQFF,TRBJ2-1,.,TRBV28,.
TGTGCCAGCAGCGGAGGACAGGTCGGCGAAAAACTGTTTTTT,CASSGGQVGEKLFF,TRBJ1-4,.,TRBV14,TRBD1
TGTGCCAGCAGCCCTCGGGTAGAAGGCACAGATACGCAGTATTTT,CASSPRVEGTDTQYF,TRBJ2-3,.,TRBV5-4,.
TGCAGCGTTGGGACAGCCTACGAGCAGTACTTC,CSVGTAYEQYF,TRBJ2-7,.,TRBV29-1,.
TGTGCCAGCAGCGGGAGTTATGGGGGCAATCAGCCCCAGCATTTT,CASSGSYGGNQPQHF,TRBJ1-5,.,TRBV5-8,.
TGTGCCAGCAGTTACTCGGGGCCAGTCCAAGAGACCCAGTACTTC,CASSYSGPVQETQYF,TRBJ2-5,.,TRBV6-5,.
TGTGCCAGCAGCACAACAGGAGATACGCAGTATTTT,CASSTTGDTQYF,TRBJ2-3,.,TRBV11-3,.
TGTGCCAGCAGTTTCGGACAGAACTATGGCTACACCTTC,CASSFGQNYGYTF,TRBJ1-2,.,TRBV28,.
TGTGCCAGCAGGTCACTAGCGGGAGGGTCCTACGAGCAGTACTTC,CASRSLAGGSYEQYF,TRBJ2-7,.,TRBV6-1,TRBD2
TGTGCCAGCAGTTTTTTTGCTAGCGGCTCCTACGAGCAGTACTTC,CASSFFASGSYEQYF,TRBJ2-7,once,TRBV28,TRBD2
TGTGCCAGCAGCGGGGGGCGGGAGAAGCACAATGAGCAGTTCTTC,CASSGGREKHNEQFF,TRBJ2-1,.,TRBV7-2,.
TGTGCCAGCAGCTCCCCAGGCTACACCTTC,CASSSPGYTF,TRBJ1-2,.,TRBV11-3,.
TGTGCCAGCAGCTTAGACGCAAGGGACAGGGGCTACGAGCAGTACTTC,CASSLDARDRGYEQYF,TRBJ2-7,.,TRBV11-2,TRBD1
TGTGCCAGTAGTCGCCATCCGGGTCAACAGGAAGAGCAGTTCTTC,CASSRHPGQQEEQFF,TRBJ2-1,.,TRBV19,.
TGTGCCAGCAGCACCCGGACACAAACCTACGAGCAGTACTTC,CASSTRTQTYEQYF,TRBJ2-7,.,TRBV5-8,.
TGTGCCAGCAGCTTGGTCGGGAGCGTCACCGGGGAGCTGTTTTTT,CASSLVGSVTGELFF,TRBJ2-2,.,TRBV5-6,.
TGCGCCAGCAGCCGGGAGGGGGGGCAAGACACTGAAGCTTTCTTT,CASSREGGQDTEAFF,TRBJ1-1,.,TRBV5-1,.
TGTGCCTCTAGGGGGCCCACAGATACGCAGTATTTT,CASRGPTDTQYF,TRBJ2-3,.,TRBV2,TRBD1
TGTGCCTGGCGGACAGGGGGCTACACTGAAGCTTTCTTT,CAWRTGGYTEAFF,TRBJ1-1,.,TRBV30,TRBD1
TGCGCCAGCAGCAAACTGACAGGTTCAACTAATGAAAAACTGTTTTTT,CASSKLTGSTNEKLFF,TRBJ1-4,.,TRBV5-1,.
TGTGCCTGGAACCTAGGGGGGGACTCCTATGGCTACACCTTC,CAWNLGGDSYGYTF,TRBJ1-2,.,TRBV30,.
TGTGCCAGCAGTGACACTCCGGGACAGGCCTCCTACGAGCAGTACTTC,CASSDTPGQASYEQYF,TRBJ2-7,.,TRBV6-1,TRBD1
TGTGCCAGCAGTTTAAGTTTTAGAGAGACCCAGTACTTC,CASSLSFRETQYF,TRBJ2-5,.,TRBV27,.
TGTGCCAGTAGTATAGACGCAGATACGCAGTATTTT,CASSIDADTQYF,TRBJ2-3,once,TRBV19,.
TGTGCCAGCAGTCGCGGGGTCTCTGGGGCCAACGTCCTGACTTTC,CASSRGVSGANVLTF,TRBJ2-6,once,TRBV27,.
TGCAGCGTTGATGGGCAGGGAAAAGAGACCCAGTACTTC,CSVDGQGKETQYF,TRBJ2-5,.,TRBV29-1,.
TGTGCCAGCAGCGAACAGGTCACCGCTAACTATGGCTACACCTTC,CASSEQVTANYGYTF,TRBJ1-2,.,TRBV7-3,.
TGTGCCAGTAGTAAGTCTACGACTTTCTCTAATCGTCAGCCCCAGCATTTT,CASSKSTTFSNRQPQHF,TRBJ1-5,.,TRBV19,.
TGTGCCAGCAGCTTGATTGCGGGAGGTGGCAATGAGCAGTTCTTC,CASSLIAGGGNEQFF,TRBJ2-1,.,TRBV7-3,TRBD2
TGTGCCAGCAGCTTCCGGGAACGGCAGTTCTTC,CASSFRERQFF,TRBJ2-1,.,TRBV11-2,.
TGTGCCAGCAGTTTATTGGGCGGGCCCCACCAAGAGACCCAGTACTTC,CASSLLGGPHQETQYF,TRBJ2-5,.,TRBV28,.
TGTGCCAGCAGTAGAGGACTAGCGGGAGCCGGTGAGACCCAGTACTTC,CASSRGLAGAGETQYF,TRBJ2-5,.,TRBV27,TRBD2
TGTGCCAGCAGCAGGGGGCTTGGAAACACCATATATTTT,CASSRGLGNTIYF,TRBJ1-3,.,TRBV27,TRBD1
TGTGCCAGCAGAGCGGGAGGGGCAGATACGCAGTATTTT,CASRAGGADTQYF,TRBJ2-3,.,TRBV6-5,TRBD2
TGCGCCAGCAGCCATTCAGCCCAGGGGGACTCGCTCGGCTACACCTTC,CASSHSAQGDSLGYTF,TRBJ1-2,.,TRBV4-3,TRBD1
TGCGCCAGCAGCAAGACAGCTAACACTGAAGCTTTCTTT,CASSKTANTEAFF,TRBJ1-1,.,TRBV4-3,.
TGCGCCAGCAGTGACATACTTAAGGGACAAGACAATCAGCCCCAGCATTTT,CASSDILKGQDNQPQHF,TRBJ1-5,.,TRBV10-1,.
TGTGCCTGGAGTGTATCGCGTGGAGTCTCCTACACCTTC,CAWSVSRGVSYTF,TRBJ1-2,.,TRBV30,.
TGCGCCAGCAGCCAAGGACGGACTAGCGTCTTCAATGAGCAGTTCTTC,CASSQGRTSVFNEQFF,TRBJ2-1,.,TRBV4-3,TRBD2
TGTGCCAGCAGCCTGGACAGGGGATTACCTGATCAGCCCCAGCATTTT,CASSLDRGLPDQPQHF,TRBJ1-5,.,TRBV7-8,TRBD1
TGTGCCAGCAGCCTGGATCAGGCTACCTACGAGCAGTACTTC,CASSLDQATYEQYF,TRBJ2-7,.,TRBV7-2,.
TGTGCCAGCAGTTTAAGTCTATTCGACAATGAGCAGTTCTTC,CASSLSLFDNEQFF,TRBJ2-1,few,TRBV28,.
TGTGCCAGCAGTTCCCCGAGCACAGATACGCAGTATTTT,CASSSPSTDTQYF,TRBJ2-3,.,TRBV6-6,.
TGTGCCTGGAGTGTCGCAGGGAACTATGGCTACACCTTC,CAWSVAGNYGYTF,TRBJ1-2,once,TRBV30,.
TGTGCCAGCAGAAAACTAGCGGGAGGTGCAGATACGCAGTATTTT,CASRKLAGGADTQYF,TRBJ2-3,few,TRBV6-4,TRBD2
TGTGCCAGCAGGCAACGACCGGGACAGGGGGCAGATACGCAGTATTTT,CASRQRPGQGADTQYF,TRBJ2-3,once,TRBV7-2,TRBD1
TGTGCCAGCAGCGTAGCGGGGGAGGTTAACTATGGCTACACCTTC,CASSVAGEVNYGYTF,TRBJ1-2,.,TRBV9,.
TGTGCCAGCAGCTTAGGACAGGTGCTTTCCGGGGAGCAGTTCTTC,CASSLGQVLSGEQFF,TRBJ2-1,.,TRBV5-6,TRBD1